This entry lists 14 T cell receptor beta chains sequenced from one sample in a study of blood T cell repertoires in COVID-19. Libraries were prepared by immunoSEQ multiplex PCR; TCRdb keeps only in-frame clonotypes and omits some of them. The sample has approximately 69,000 clones; 90% are singletons. Sequences were obtained from peripheral blood. These receptors were taken from a man aged 45 to 65 with acute or convalescent COVID-19.

This clone was seen more than once but under ten times. The chain is built from TRBV6-5 and TRBJ1-5; TRBD1 aligns across 8 bases. Germline V gene lookup returns CDR1 MNHEY and CDR2 SVGAGI. V was clipped by 2 bases and J by 8 bases; unmatched bases: 2. The CDR3 totals 13 residues. The chain's CDR3 is CASSYTGGEPQHF. Here the CDR3 DNA reads TGTGCCAGCAGTTACACAGGGGGGGAGCCCCAGCATTTT.

The chain joins TRBV3-1 (or the pseudogene TRBV3-2) to TRBJ1-2; TRBD1 might be the D (5 bases). The ends were cut back, 1 base at V and 8 bases at J, with 11 bases in the middle. The CDR3 runs 13 residues. Germline V CDR1 and CDR2: LGHDT, YNNKEL (reference sequence). The CDR3 sequence: CASSQAETVGYTF. CDR3 sequence (DNA): TGTGCCAGCAGCCAAGCGGAGACAGTGGGCTACACCTTC.

This clone appeared once. The J gene is TRBJ2-5, the V gene TRBV19, with 8 positions matching TRBD2. Germline V gene data show CDR1 as LNHDA and CDR2 as SQIVND (reference sequence). Losses at the gene ends were 3 bases for V and 2 bases for J; bases not matched to a gene: 17. The CDR3 has 19 residues. This CDR3 reads CASSMSGRAGGFGQETQYF. The CDR3 DNA reads as TGTGCCAGTAGTATGTCGGGGAGGGCGGGAGGATTTGGGCAAGAGACCCAGTACTTC.

This clone was observed a single time. The chain recombines TRBV30 with TRBJ2-7; 8 positions match TRBD2. The CDR3 runs to 14 residues. From germline, CDR1 is GTSNPN and CDR2 SVGIG (reference sequence). Germline trimming cut 0 bases from V and 2 bases from J; bases unmatched to any gene: 3. CDR3 sequence: CAWSVGSGTYEQYF. Written as DNA, the CDR3 is TGTGCCTGGAGTGTTGGTAGCGGGACCTACGAGCAGTACTTC.

This sequence joins TRBV7-9 and TRBJ2-3; 7 bases are shared with TRBD1. The trim removed 5 bases at V and 0 bases at J, leaving 5 bases unmatched. The CDR3 contains 15 residues. Germline CDR1 SEHNR, CDR2 FQNEAQ (reference sequence). The CDR3: CASSPRDRSTDTQYF. The CDR3 DNA is TGTGCCAGCAGCCCCCGGGACAGAAGCACAGATACGCAGTATTTT.

The CDR3 loop reads CASSRSGGPGNEQFF. Written as DNA, the CDR3 is TGCGCCAGCAGCCGATCGGGAGGGCCGGGCAATGAGCAGTTCTTC. The V call is TRBV4-3, the J call TRBJ2-1; 8 nucleotides line up with TRBD2. The CDR3 sequence is 15 residues long. The germline V gene encodes CDR1 LGHNA and CDR2 YSLEER. With 4 bases clipped from V and 6 bases from J, the junction kept 8 bases outside the gene matches.

This chain connects TRBV7-9 to TRBJ2-5; the D gene is possibly TRBD1 (5 bases). V lost 5 bases to trimming and J lost 3 bases, with 19 bases between them. CDR1 SEHNR and CDR2 FQNEAQ come from the germline V gene (reference sequence). The CDR3 loop spans 16 amino acids. This CDR3 reads CASSPILDSSEETQYF. The CDR3 DNA reads as TGTGCCAGCAGCCCAATTCTTGACAGCTCTGAAGAGACCCAGTACTTC.

This chain joins TRBV6-5 and TRBJ2-1; D is ambiguous. CDR3 size: 12 residues. V was clipped by 7 bases and J by 7 bases, with 11 bases between them. Per the germline V gene, CDR1 is MNHEY and CDR2 is SVGAGI. CDR3 nucleotide sequence: TGTGCCAGCAACCCGACACGTAATGAGCAGTTCTTC. Its translation: CASNPTRNEQFF.

The J gene is TRBJ1-1, the V gene TRBV5-6; TRBD1 might be the D (5 bases). Germline loops: CDR1 SGHDT, CDR2 YYEEEE. The V gene lost 1 base and the J gene lost 3 bases, with 13 bases spanning the gap. This CDR3 comprises 15 residues. In nucleotides, the CDR3 is TGTGCCAGCAGCTTGTTGGGGGTAGCGGACACTGAAGCTTTCTTT. Its protein product is CASSLLGVADTEAFF.

The rearrangement joins TRBV15 to TRBJ1-5, with 7 bases fitting TRBD1. Germline V gives CDR1 LNHNV, CDR2 YYDKDF (reference sequence). With 5 bases clipped from V and 6 bases from J, the junction kept 7 bases outside the gene matches. The CDR3 consists of 14 residues. The CDR3 loop reads CATSPRTGRQPQHF. In DNA, the CDR3 is TGTGCCACCAGCCCGAGGACAGGTCGTCAGCCCCAGCATTTT.

This chain links TRBV5-1 with TRBJ2-3; TRBD2 aligns across 9 bases. After removal of 4 bases from V and 0 bases from J, the junction contained 12 bases not matched to a gene. Germline CDR1 reads SGHRS; CDR2 reads YFSETQ. The CDR3 has 18 residues. The CDR3 nucleotides are TGCGCCAGCAGCACTGTATCTCTAAGCGGGGGGAGCACAGATACGCAGTATTTT. It is translated as CASSTVSLSGGSTDTQYF.

The chain recombines TRBV11-3 with TRBJ1-2, with TRBD1 identical over 10 bases. Germline lookup yields CDR1 SGHNT and CDR2 YENEEA. The V and J ends lost 6 bases and 8 bases, in that order; junction bases with no gene match: 6. The length of the CDR3 is 13 residues. Here the CDR3 DNA reads TGTGCCAGCAGTCACGGGACAGGGGAAGGCTACACCTTC. The encoded protein is CASSHGTGEGYTF.

V usage is TRBV2 and J usage is TRBJ2-3, with TRBD2 matching over 9 bases. The germline V gene encodes CDR1 SNHLY and CDR2 FYNNEI. The CDR3 consists of 14 residues. Losses at the gene ends were 8 bases for V and 2 bases for J; bases not matched to a gene: 5. Here the CDR3 reads CASSLAGYTDTQYF. The CDR3 coding sequence is TGTGCCAGCTCCCTAGCGGGATACACAGATACGCAGTATTTT.

The chain carries TRBV21-1 and TRBJ2-2; the table calls TRBD2, which could not be checked here. TRBV21-1 is a pseudogene. This CDR3 comprises 17 residues. The CDR3 is CASSNPSYGGEVRELFF. The CDR3 coding sequence is TGTGCCAGCAGCAACCCCTCTTACGGAGGGGAGGTTCGGGAGCTGTTTTTT.